The clone carrying this TCR beta chain was observed many times. In TCRdb, the reads were re-called with MiXCR into one record per CDR3 protein. Among approximately 1,200 distinct CDR3 sequences, around 15% were seen once, and the ten largest hold about 20%. The CDR3 runs to 12 residues. Per germline, CDR1 MDHEN and CDR2 SYDVKM. Trimming shortened V by 3 bases and J by 2 bases, and 5 bases separated the two germline ends. This sample was included in a study of liver allograft versus peripheral blood T cells. For the study at large: Recipients' peripheral blood served as the comparator for T cell receptor repertoires in transplanted livers.

This TCR was sampled from a human patient who had a liver transplant. Some T cells may be transferred from the graft donor. The V and J genes are TRBV28 and TRBJ2-7, with D unclear. The DNA for the CDR3 is TGTGCCAGCAGTTTTCGGGCCTACGAGCAGTACTTC. Translation gives CASSFRAYEQYF.